The 15 T cell receptor beta chains reported below all come from one sample, sequenced in a study of human T cells and chemical hapten exposure (dated by TCRdb to about 2021). The time point label for this specimen denotes: patch test 1, 2 weeks after DPC sensitization. This sample's treatment or condition label indicates: therapeutic diphenylcyclopropenone sensitization with weekly scalp DPC. Library prep was done by RACE. Sequencing was performed on a NextSeq 500. TCRdb took the public reads, trimmed them with fastp at Q25, ran MiXCR for clone calling and kept in-frame beta chains. Entries that share a CDR3 protein sequence are merged under the most common genes and DNA. Present in this sample are under 200,000 distinct CDR3 sequences, about 14% of which were seen just once. In total, the top ten clones hold 1.7% of the sample. Sequences were derived from whole blood, sampled in connection with sensitization to the hapten diphenylcyclopropenone (DPC). These receptors were taken from a woman aged 25 to 39 with alopecia areata. Some clones in this sample may be carry-over from other donors' samples.

The V call is TRBV7-9, the J call TRBJ1-4; D ambiguous. Trimming took 1 base from V and 5 from J, leaving 11 bases between them. Germline values: CDR1 SEHNR, CDR2 FQNEAQ (reference sequence). This CDR3 is built from 15 residues. Here the CDR3 reads CASSLGRTQNEKLFF. CDR3 nucleotides: TGTGCCAGCAGCTTAGGAAGGACTCAAAATGAAAAACTGTTTTTT.

This clonotype was detected only a few times. V gene TRBV19 combines with J gene TRBJ1-5; D might be TRBD1 (5 bases). V dropped 1 base and J dropped 0 bases, with 7 bases sitting between them. The CDR3 sequence is 15 residues long. Germline CDR1 reads LNHDA; CDR2 reads SQIVND (reference sequence). In DNA form, the CDR3 reads TGTGCCAGTAGTATAGTCGGGACTAGCAATCAGCCCCAGCATTTT. Protein product: CASSIVGTSNQPQHF.

The V call is TRBV28, the J call TRBJ2-7; the D gene is possibly TRBD2 (5 bases). CDR1 and CDR2 (germline): MDHEN, SYDVKM. This CDR3 has 14 amino acids. Between the trimmed V and J ends, which lost 8 bases and 2 bases, there was a span of 16 bases. The CDR3 reads CASGVWVGTYEQYF. CDR3 sequence (DNA): TGTGCCAGCGGGGTATGGGTCGGGACCTACGAGCAGTACTTC. Full variable domain (rest looked up from reference TRBV28 and TRBJ2-7): DVKVTQSSRYLVKRTGEKVFLECVQDMDHENMFWYRQDPGLGLRLIYFSYDVKMKEKGDIPEGYSVSREKKERFSLILESASTNQTSMYLCASGVWVGTYEQYFGPGTRLTVT.

This clonotype was counted a few times. This chain uses TRBV5-4 with TRBJ2-3; 9 bases map to TRBD2. The CDR3 consists of 14 residues. Germline trimming cut 4 bases from V and 7 bases from J; bases unmatched to any gene: 7. The germline V gene has CDR1 SGHNT and CDR2 YYREEE (reference sequence). In nucleotides, the CDR3 is TGTGCCAGCAGCAAAGCGGGAGGCCAGAATACGCAGTATTTT. It yields the protein CASSKAGGQNTQYF.

This rearrangement joins TRBV28 to TRBJ2-7; 8 nucleotides agree with TRBD1. The germline V gene encodes CDR1 MDHEN and CDR2 SYDVKM. The CDR3 totals 15 residues. Trimming cost V 3 bases and J 4 bases; bases outside gene matches: 8. The CDR3 coding sequence is TGTGCCAGCAGTTTCCAGGGGGCCCCTAGATACGAGCAGTACTTC. As protein: CASSFQGAPRYEQYF.

This rearrangement joins TRBV12-3 or TRBV12-4 to TRBJ2-2; tentatively, D is TRBD1 or TRBD2 (5 bases each). V dropped 6 bases and J dropped 4 bases, with 18 bases sitting between them. The CDR3 extends over 16 amino acids. This CDR3 reads CASRRTPGPATGELFF. The CDR3, as DNA: TGTGCCAGCAGACGGACACCGGGGCCCGCCACCGGGGAGCTGTTTTTT.

This clonotype was observed a handful of times. This chain joins TRBV5-1 and TRBJ1-4; D unresolved. Germline CDR1 and CDR2: SGHRS and YFSETQ. The CDR3 loop spans 14 amino acids. V was cut by 3 bases and J by 2 bases, with 8 bases left in between. CDR3 amino acids: CASSSTTTNEKLFF. The CDR3, as DNA: TGCGCCAGCAGCTCAACTACTACTAATGAAAAACTGTTTTTT.

This clonotype showed up many times. The chain carries TRBV20-1 and TRBJ2-1; 9 positions agree with TRBD2. Trimming at V came to 6 bases and at J to 8 bases, leaving 14 bases not matched to a gene. CDR3 length equals 15 residues. The germline CDR1 and CDR2 sequences are DFQATT and SNEGSKA (reference sequence). CDR3 protein: CSAPLSGLASYEQFF. In DNA, the CDR3 is TGCAGTGCCCCTCTCTCGGGACTAGCTAGCTATGAGCAGTTCTTC.

This chain joins TRBV12-3 or TRBV12-4 and TRBJ2-5; 8 bases match TRBD2. This CDR3 comprises 14 residues. V lost 6 bases to trimming and J lost 5 bases; unmatched junction nucleotides: 8. The DNA of the CDR3 is TGTGCCAGCAGCCGGGGGGGCCTTAGGGAGACCCAGTACTTC. Its protein is CASSRGGLRETQYF.

The gene calls are TRBV29-1 and TRBJ1-4; D uncertain. Trimming removed 4 bases at V and 5 bases at J, with 11 bases between. Looked up from germline, CDR1 is SQVTM and CDR2 is ANQGSEA. The CDR3 loop spans 13 amino acids. The CDR3 bases are TGCAGCGTTGCCCAACTCCCGAATGAAAAACTGTTTTTT. Translated: CSVAQLPNEKLFF.

In DNA form, the CDR3 reads TGTGCCAGCAGCTTAGTTACGGCTAGCGGGCGAATCCTCTACGAGCAGTACTTC. As protein: CASSLVTASGRILYEQYF. The chain has TRBV7-2 and TRBJ2-7, with 8 bases identical to TRBD2. The CDR3 loop spans 18 amino acids. Trimming removed 1 base from V and 3 bases from J; junction bases left unmatched: 14. CDR1 SGHTA and CDR2 FQGNSA come from the germline V gene.

V and J are TRBV7-2 and TRBJ2-3; TRBD2 is a possible D gene (5 bases). There are 15 residues in the CDR3. The V end lost 5 bases, the J end lost 2 bases, and 14 bases lay between the germline ends. Germline V CDR1 and CDR2: SGHTA, FQGNSA. CDR3 in DNA: TGTGCCAGCAGCATCCCGGGATCCCACACAGATACGCAGTATTTT. It yields the protein CASSIPGSHTDTQYF.

This clonotype was detected ten times or more. This chain connects TRBV18 to TRBJ2-6; D not resolved. CDR3 length equals 18 residues. The V gene's germline CDR1 is KGHSH and CDR2 LQKENI. Trimming took 4 bases from V and 5 from J, leaving 21 bases between them. CDR3 sequence (DNA): TGTGCCAGCTCACTTAATCTTCCGCACGCCGCTTGGGCCAACGTCCTGACTTTC. Amino acids: CASSLNLPHAAWANVLTF.

V usage is TRBV6-5 and J usage is TRBJ2-7; weak D call: TRBD1 (6 bases). The CDR3 has 13 residues. Germline loops: CDR1 MNHEY, CDR2 SVGAGI. Between the trimmed V and J ends, which lost 6 bases and 4 bases, there was a span of 13 bases. CDR3 amino acids: CASSPGTLYEQYF. For the CDR3, the DNA is TGTGCCAGCAGCCCCGGGACACTTTACGAGCAGTACTTC.

There are many counts of this clonotype. The chain links TRBV7-3 to TRBJ1-6; a weak D match, TRBD1 (5 bases). The CDR3 consists of 16 residues. Trimming removed 2 bases from V and 7 bases from J, with 15 bases in between. Germline CDR1 and CDR2: SGHTA and FQGTGA. The CDR3 spells CASSLGARGTNSPLHF. CDR3 in DNA: TGTGCCAGCAGCTTAGGGGCGCGGGGGACGAATTCACCCCTCCACTTT.